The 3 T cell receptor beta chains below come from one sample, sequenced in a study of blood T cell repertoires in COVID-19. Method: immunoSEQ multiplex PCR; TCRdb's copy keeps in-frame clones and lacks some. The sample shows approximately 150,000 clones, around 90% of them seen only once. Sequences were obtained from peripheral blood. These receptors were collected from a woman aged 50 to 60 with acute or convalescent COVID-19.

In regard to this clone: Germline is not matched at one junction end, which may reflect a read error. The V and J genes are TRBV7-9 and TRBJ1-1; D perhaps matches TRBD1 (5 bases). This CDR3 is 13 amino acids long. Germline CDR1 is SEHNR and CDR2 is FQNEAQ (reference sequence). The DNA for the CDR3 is TGTGCCAGCAGCTTAGACGTCGGGGGAGGGAGGGAATTT. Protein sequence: CASSLDVGGGREF.

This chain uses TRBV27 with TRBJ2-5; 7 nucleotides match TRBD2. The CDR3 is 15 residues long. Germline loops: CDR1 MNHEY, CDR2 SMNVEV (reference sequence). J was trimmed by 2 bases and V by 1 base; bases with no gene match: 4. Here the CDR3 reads CASSLFTSVQETQYF. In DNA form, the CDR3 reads TGTGCCAGCAGTTTATTCACTAGCGTTCAAGAGACCCAGTACTTC.

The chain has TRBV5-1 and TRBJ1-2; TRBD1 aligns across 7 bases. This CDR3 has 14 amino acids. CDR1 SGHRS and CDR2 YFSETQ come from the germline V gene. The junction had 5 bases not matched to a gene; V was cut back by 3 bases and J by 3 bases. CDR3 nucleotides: TGCGCCAGCAGCTATACCGGGACAGACTATGGCTACACCTTC. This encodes CASSYTGTDYGYTF.